This T cell receptor beta chain was found in a study of control samples from healthy donors and cancer patients (dated by TCRdb to 2019 to 2021). Unmatched junction bases come to 8, with V trimmed by 0 bases and J by 3 bases. The germline V gene sets CDR1 to SGHVS and CDR2 to FQNEAQ. The CDR3 holds 17 amino acids from the cysteine to the phenylalanine. Only the CDR3 DNA is retained, 51 bases long and in frame from the first base. Worth noting for this clone: The clone's antigen remains unknown. Nothing much larger sits one base from this clone, and base qualities are not available.

Library prep was done by the immunoSEQ multiplex PCR assay. TCRdb holds this immuneACCESS table with in-frame rearrangements only. Some clones are missing; in checked studies, unresolved V genes explain under half, and the rest has no known cause. The sample table records about 140,000 clones; approximately 86% of these occur just once. The ten largest clones add up to 8.7% of the sample. This TCR was sampled from a woman in her 30s in good health. The V and J segments used are TRBV7-8 and TRBJ2-5, and 9 junctional nucleotides match TRBD2. The sample consisted of blood. The nucleotide sequence reads as follows: TGTGCCAGCAGCTTAGCGCACCTAGCGGGAACTAAAGAGACCCAGTACTTC. Protein translation: CASSLAHLAGTKETQYF.